A selection of T cell receptor beta chains follows, all from one sample in a study of cytomegalovirus exposure and HLA in healthy donors. Using immunoSEQ multiplex PCR, the repertoire was profiled, and TCRdb retains in-frame clones only, with some absent. The profile shows a few hundred thousand clones, more than 60% of them singletons. The sample was PBMCs. The receptor source for this set is a woman aged 25-40 years in good health and CMV-seronegative. CDR3s include the opening cysteine and the closing phenylalanine or tryptophan. The D gene is left open where the match is weak. Expanded clones get a size class; other rows say once, few or many, or leave the size out.

d_call,v_call,clone_size,j_call,cdr3_aa,cdr3_nt
TRBD2,TRBV4-1,NA,TRBJ2-1,CASSQVWPSGNHEQFF,TGCGCCAGCAGCCAAGTATGGCCTAGCGGGAACCATGAGCAGTTCTTC
TRBD2,TRBV18,NA,TRBJ2-2,CVSSPRTSGTNTGELFF,TGTGTCAGCTCACCCCGGACTAGCGGGACAAACACCGGGGAGCTGTTTTTT
TRBD1,TRBV7-9,NA,TRBJ1-5,CSSSLGGQGFNQPQHF,TGTTCCAGCAGCTTGGGGGGACAGGGTTTCAATCAGCCCCAGCATTTT
NA,TRBV11-3,few,TRBJ2-5,CASSLLPGLQETQYF,TGTGCCAGCAGCTTATTACCGGGACTTCAAGAGACCCAGTACTTC
TRBD1,TRBV5-6,NA,TRBJ2-7,CASSLRGWGQSYEQYF,TGTGCCAGCAGCTTGAGGGGATGGGGACAGTCCTACGAGCAGTACTTC
NA,TRBV11-3,once,TRBJ1-1,CASRFRESNTEAFF,TGTGCCAGCAGGTTTAGGGAGTCAAACACTGAAGCTTTCTTT
NA,TRBV20-1,NA,TRBJ1-1,CSAVFAEAFF,TGCAGTGCTGTTTTCGCTGAAGCTTTCTTT
TRBD2,TRBV4-2,NA,TRBJ2-1,CASTGLAGRKNYNEQFF,TGTGCCAGCACGGGGCTAGCGGGAAGGAAAAACTACAATGAGCAGTTCTTC
TRBD2,TRBV27,NA,TRBJ2-7,CASSLLAGAASYEQYF,TGTGCCAGCAGTTTACTAGCGGGGGCCGCCTCCTACGAGCAGTACTTC
NA,TRBV5-6,NA,TRBJ1-5,CASSFGGNNQPQHF,TGTGCCAGCAGCTTTGGGGGGAACAATCAGCCCCAGCATTTT
NA,TRBV4-1,NA,TRBJ2-1,CASSLRTSQTNEQFF,TGCGCCAGCAGCCTCCGAACTAGCCAGACCAATGAGCAGTTCTTC
NA,TRBV14,NA,TRBJ1-4,CASSSSAVTNEKLFF,TGTGCCAGCAGCTCTTCTGCAGTAACTAATGAAAAACTGTTTTTT
TRBD1,TRBV7-8,NA,TRBJ2-5,CASSPGGSETQYF,TGTGCCAGCAGCCCAGGGGGTTCAGAGACCCAGTACTTC
NA,TRBV10-3,NA,TRBJ2-5,CAIRSGATGETQYF,TGTGCCATCAGAAGCGGGGCTACAGGGGAGACCCAGTACTTC
NA,TRBV2,NA,TRBJ1-5,CASSQEPQPQHF,TGTGCCAGCAGCCAGGAACCTCAGCCCCAGCATTTT
NA,TRBV5-8,NA,TRBJ2-5,CASNSPHGLSGQETQYF,TGTGCCAGCAACTCCCCTCATGGACTCTCGGGCCAAGAGACCCAGTACTTC
NA,TRBV4-1,NA,TRBJ2-5,CASSQDPSAGETQYF,TGCGCCAGCAGCCAAGATCCGTCAGCAGGAGAGACCCAGTACTTC
TRBD2,TRBV11-2,NA,TRBJ2-3,CASSSRGGQSTDTQYF,TGTGCCAGCAGCTCGCGGGGGGGCCAGAGCACAGATACGCAGTATTTT
TRBD2,TRBV5-1,NA,TRBJ2-1,CASSLAGGVDEQFF,TGCGCCAGCAGCTTGGCGGGGGGTGTGGATGAGCAGTTCTTC
NA,TRBV29-1,NA,TRBJ2-2,CSVRGPTGELFF,TGCAGCGTCAGGGGACCCACCGGGGAGCTGTTTTTT
TRBD2,TRBV2,NA,TRBJ2-1,CASSPAGEGEQFF,TGTGCCAGCAGTCCAGCGGGAGAGGGTGAGCAGTTCTTC
TRBD2,TRBV5-4,once,TRBJ2-3,CASSSGLAGDTQYF,TGTGCCAGCAGTTCAGGACTAGCGGGAGATACGCAGTATTTT
NA,TRBV14,few,TRBJ2-5,CASSQGLAVETQYF,TGTGCCAGCAGCCAAGGGCTAGCTGTGGAGACCCAGTACTTC
TRBD1,TRBV19,NA,TRBJ2-3,CASSPTGGIVDTQYF,TGTGCCAGTAGTCCCACAGGGGGAATCGTAGATACGCAGTATTTT